Given below is one TCR beta chain in context. Its antigen is not known. For sequencing, patients were chosen who had shown expansion of CD8+CD57+ cells by flow cytometry. This specimen belongs to a study of CD8+CD57+ T cells in acquired aplastic anemia. The study, taken as a whole, reports: About 27 shared CD8+ CDR3s appeared highly expressed within patients' immunodominant clones.

V lost 5 bases to trimming and J lost 4 bases; unmatched junction nucleotides: 12. CDR3 length: 16 amino acids. Looked up from germline, CDR1 is MRHNA and CDR2 is SNTAGT. The TCR beta profiling, which covered VDJ combination and CDR3 sequence, was carried out using genomic DNA as the template. TCRdb passed the reads through MiXCR, listing each CDR3 protein once. The table lists some 170,000 distinct CDR3 sequences, over 55% of them singletons. The V and J genes are TRBV6-4 and TRBJ2-3; 7 bases line up with TRBD1. This receptor was taken from a human donor with aplastic anemia. The sequencing input was sorted CD4+, CD8+, or CD8+CD57+ T cells (not recorded which) from PBMCs. DNA of the CDR3: TGTGCCAGCAGTCAGGGGGAGAGGACGGGCGCAGATACGCAGTATTTT. This gives the protein CASSQGERTGADTQYF.